Below are 5 T cell receptor beta chains sequenced from a single sample in a study of Tregs in tolerant kidney transplant recipients (dated by TCRdb to about 2019). Library creation used the immunoSEQ multiplex PCR assay. TCRdb took over this immuneACCESS table, retaining in-frame rearrangements with V and J assigned. Such tables are incomplete; in checked studies, under half of the missing clones stem from an unresolved V gene, and the remainder is unexplained. Present in this sample are 35,000 to 55,000 clones, less than 95% of which were seen just once. Around 0.7% of the sample is taken by the ten largest. The sequencing input was Tregs from blood. The receptors were gathered from a human donor in good health.

The V call is TRBV7-8, the J call TRBJ2-1, with D hard to call. The CDR3 is 12 residues long. The V gene lost 4 bases and the J gene lost 5 bases, with 6 bases spanning the gap. Germline assignment: CDR1 SGHVS and CDR2 FQNEAQ. As DNA, the CDR3 is TGTGCCAGCAGCTGGGTTAACAATGAGCAGTTCTTC. Its protein is CASSWVNNEQFF.

The chain employs TRBV14 and TRBJ2-5; TRBD2 aligns across 7 bases. V lost 4 bases to trimming and J lost 0 bases; unmatched junction nucleotides: 5. The CDR3 length is 15 residues. Germline assignment: CDR1 SGHDN and CDR2 FVKESK. CDR3 amino acids: CASSLLGLNQETQYF. The CDR3 DNA follows: TGTGCCAGCAGCCTCCTGGGACTAAACCAAGAGACCCAGTACTTC. Full variable domain (outside the CDR3, taken from reference TRBV14 and TRBJ2-5): EAGVTQFPSHSVIEKGQTVTLRCDPISGHDNLYWYRRVMGKEIKFLLHFVKESKQDESGMPNNRFLAERTGGTYSTLKVQPAELEDSGVYFCASSLLGLNQETQYFGPGTRLLVL.

As for this clone: The DNA is left out, because the CDR3 cannot be placed on it with certainty; the CDR3 is given as TCRdb lists it. J is TRBJ1-1 and V is TRBV19. Germline V CDR1 and CDR2: LNHDA, SQIVND (reference sequence). The CDR3 adds up to 13 amino acids, both ends counted. The CDR3 here is CASIFGPGTEAFF.

The chain combines TRBV7-2 with TRBJ2-3; 8 bases are a match to TRBD2. CDR3 size: 15 residues. Looked up from germline, CDR1 is SGHTA and CDR2 is FQGNSA. V lost 1 base and J lost 8; bases outside the gene matches: 8. CDR3 in amino acids: CASSLDPGRAGTQYF. DNA of the CDR3: TGTGCCAGCAGCTTAGACCCCGGGAGGGCCGGTACGCAGTATTTT.

J is TRBJ2-7 and V is TRBV7-5; the table's TRBD2 call for D was not verified on the DNA. TRBV7-5 is an annotated pseudogene. The CDR3 sequence is 15 residues long. The CDR3 DNA follows: TGTGCCAGAAGCCCAAAGCGGGGAAGCTTCTACGAGCAGTACTTC. It is translated as CARSPKRGSFYEQYF.